The next 22 T cell receptor beta chains were all read from a single sample in a study of blood T cell repertoires in COVID-19. Only in-frame clones appear in the TCRdb table, and some are missing; sequencing was by immunoSEQ multiplex PCR. The data contain about 480,000 clones, 75% to 90% of them singletons. Input material: PBMCs or T cells enriched from blood (not recorded which). These receptor sequences come from a woman in her sixties who had recovered from COVID-19.

This sequence joins TRBV5-1 and TRBJ2-7, with 11 bases fitting TRBD2. Germline loops: CDR1 SGHRS, CDR2 YFSETQ. This CDR3 region has 16 residues. Germline trimming cut 4 bases from V and 0 bases from J; bases unmatched to any gene: 6. The chain's CDR3 is CASSPVTSGSSYEQYF. CDR3 in DNA: TGCGCCAGCAGCCCGGTAACTAGCGGGAGCTCCTACGAGCAGTACTTC.

The chain recombines TRBV3-1 (or the pseudogene TRBV3-2) with TRBJ1-1; D uncertain. Germline CDR1 LGHDT, CDR2 YNNKEL (reference sequence). The V and J ends lost 5 bases and 0 bases respectively, with 10 bases between them. This CDR3 has 14 amino acids. The CDR3 reads CASSSHIVNTEAFF. Here the CDR3 DNA reads TGTGCCAGCAGCTCGCACATCGTGAACACTGAAGCTTTCTTT.

This sequence joins TRBV5-4 and TRBJ2-3, with D unresolved. The V end was cut by 6 bases, the J end by 0 bases, with 8 bases between. Per the germline V gene, CDR1 is SGHNT and CDR2 is YYREEE (reference sequence). This CDR3 comprises 13 residues. The CDR3 is CASTPPSTDTQYF. CDR3 nucleotide sequence: TGTGCCAGCACCCCCCCTAGCACAGATACGCAGTATTTT.

The genes are TRBV19 and TRBJ2-2; TRBD2 agrees at 14 bases. Germline V gene lookup returns CDR1 LNHDA and CDR2 SQIVND (reference sequence). The CDR3 sequence is 16 residues long. V lost 4 bases to trimming and J lost 5 bases; unmatched junction nucleotides: 3. In nucleotides, the CDR3 is TGTGCCAGTAGTACGGGACTAGCGGGGGTTACCGGGGAGCTGTTTTTT. Its protein is CASSTGLAGVTGELFF.

Details on this clone: The same CDR3 arises from other DNA sequences in this sample as well. CDR3 sequence: CASSLGTGQGNTEAFF. CDR3 sequence (DNA): TGTGCCAGCAGCTTGGGAACGGGACAGGGCAACACTGAAGCTTTCTTT. The gene calls are TRBV5-8 and TRBJ1-1, with 9 nucleotides matching TRBD1. CDR3 length equals 16 residues. The J segment lost 2 bases and the V segment lost 0 bases, leaving 5 bases of the junction unmatched. Germline CDR1 SGHTS, CDR2 YDEGEE.

This clone showed up just once. The rearrangement joins TRBV19 to TRBJ1-1; 7 bases line up with TRBD1. Per the germline V gene, CDR1 is LNHDA and CDR2 is SQIVND (reference sequence). With 9 bases clipped from V and 3 bases from J, the junction kept 10 bases outside the gene matches. This CDR3 has 14 residues. CDR3 DNA sequence: TGTGCCAGCCACAGACAGGGAAGGGACACTGAAGCTTTCTTT. This translates into CASHRQGRDTEAFF.

V is TRBV10-1 and J is TRBJ1-1; 7 bases map to TRBD1. CDR1 is WNHNN and CDR2 is SYGVQD in the germline V gene (reference sequence). The CDR3 totals 15 residues. Losses at the gene ends were 5 bases for V and 1 base for J; bases not matched to a gene: 7. The DNA of the CDR3 is TGCGCCAGCAGTTTCAAGGGGGCTTGGAACACTGAAGCTTTCTTT. Protein sequence: CASSFKGAWNTEAFF.

This chain links TRBV12-3 or TRBV12-4 with TRBJ2-7; D perhaps matches TRBD2 (6 bases). CDR3 length: 12 amino acids. Trimming removed 3 bases at V and 3 bases at J, with 6 bases between. This CDR3 is CASSLRGYEQYV. CDR3 DNA: TGTGCCAGCAGTTTGCGGGGCTACGAGCAGTACGTC.

The chain carries TRBV10-3 and TRBJ2-5; D might be TRBD2 (6 bases). Trimming cost V 10 bases and J 5 bases, with 8 bases left between them. The CDR3 covers 10 residues. CDR1 ENHRY and CDR2 SYGVKD come from the germline V gene. The CDR3 DNA reads TGTGCCACAGGGAGGGAGACCCAGTACTTC. This gives the protein CATGRETQYF.

The chain joins TRBV29-1 to TRBJ1-1; 7 positions match TRBD1. The germline V gene encodes CDR1 SQVTM and CDR2 ANQGSEA. The CDR3 consists of 15 residues. V shed 3 bases, J shed 0 bases, and the junction held 7 bases outside the gene matches. DNA of the CDR3: TGCAGCGTTGATCGAACAGGGACAGTGAACACTGAAGCTTTCTTT. As protein: CSVDRTGTVNTEAFF.

The V and J genes are TRBV5-5 and TRBJ1-2, with D hard to call. Trimming took off 0 bases at V and 4 bases at J, with 7 bases between the two ends. CDR1 and CDR2 (germline): SGHKS, YYEKEE (reference sequence). The CDR3 contains 13 residues. DNA for the CDR3: TGTGCCAGCAGCTTGGCCAGTATCTATGGCTACACCTTC. It specifies CASSLASIYGYTF.

A single count supports this clone. The chain is built from TRBV5-8 and TRBJ2-7, with a possible D match to TRBD1 (6 bases). The ends were cut back, 2 bases at V and 6 bases at J, with 15 bases in the middle. This CDR3 comprises 14 residues. Germline V lookup: CDR1 SGHTS, CDR2 YDEGEE. DNA for the CDR3: TGTGCCAGCAGCTTATGGGCAGGGGTTCTCGAGCAGTACGTC. It specifies CASSLWAGVLEQYV.

J is TRBJ2-1 and V is TRBV4-1, with D maybe TRBD1 (5 bases). The CDR3 has 13 residues. Germline loops: CDR1 MGHRA, CDR2 YSYEKL. Trimming took off 1 base at V and 6 bases at J, with 7 bases between the two ends. CDR3 sequence reads: CASSQATANEQFF. CDR3 DNA sequence: TGCGCCAGCAGCCAAGCGACAGCCAATGAGCAGTTCTTC.

V usage is TRBV6-5 and J usage is TRBJ1-2; tentative D call: TRBD1 (6 bases). This CDR3 has 12 amino acids. The germline CDR1 and CDR2 sequences are MNHEY and SVGAGI. The V and J ends lost 2 bases and 8 bases respectively, with 9 bases between them. DNA of the CDR3: TGTGCCAGCAGTTACCAGGGGTGGGGCTACACCTTC. Translating it yields CASSYQGWGYTF.

This clone has only a few counts. The CDR3 here is CASSKSVAGAYEQYF. The CDR3 bases are TGTGCCAGCAGCAAAAGTGTAGCGGGGGCCTACGAGCAGTACTTC. The chain uses TRBV4-2 and TRBJ2-7, with 9 bases aligning to TRBD2. This CDR3 comprises 15 residues. Unmatched junction bases numbered 7, after V lost 5 bases and J lost 2 bases. Germline loops: CDR1 LGHNA, CDR2 YNFKEQ.

The rearrangement links TRBV21-1 to TRBJ2-7; TRBD1 was called by the table and not checked on the DNA. TRBV21-1 is a known pseudogene. The CDR3 is made up of 13 amino acids. CDR3 bases: TGTGCCAGCAGCAAGCAGGGTCGGTACGAGCAGTACTTC. It codes for CASSKQGRYEQYF.

This chain uses TRBV5-1 with TRBJ2-3, with a tentative D call TRBD2 (5 bases). V was shortened by 0 bases and J by 3 bases, with 11 bases between the two germline ends. CDR3 length: 15 residues. The germline V gene encodes CDR1 SGHRS and CDR2 YFSETQ. Here the CDR3 DNA reads TGCGCCAGCAGCTTGGACCCCGGGGAAACAGATACGCAGTATTTT. It codes for CASSLDPGETDTQYF.

The chain joins TRBV9 to TRBJ1-3, with a tentative D call TRBD1 (5 bases). The CDR3 is made up of 16 amino acids. Germline V gene sequence: CDR1 SGDLS, CDR2 YYNGEE. V was pared by 0 bases and J by 4 bases, with 14 bases between. In DNA, the CDR3 is TGTGCCAGCAGCGTAGGCGAAGGGGCATTGGGAAACACCATATATTTT. It translates to CASSVGEGALGNTIYF.

This chain connects TRBV11-2 to TRBJ2-1; 9 bases line up with TRBD1. The germline V gene encodes CDR1 SGHAT and CDR2 FQNNGV. The CDR3 is made up of 15 amino acids. After removal of 5 bases from V and 7 bases from J, the junction contained 9 bases not matched to a gene. The CDR3 coding sequence is TGTGCCAGCAGCAAACAGGGGGCTGGCGGGAATGAGCAGTTCTTC. Translated: CASSKQGAGGNEQFF.

The genes are TRBV5-6 and TRBJ2-1; weak D call: TRBD2 (7 bases). Germline V gives CDR1 SGHDT, CDR2 YYEEEE. The CDR3 is made up of 12 amino acids. Trimming removed 4 bases at V and 10 bases at J, with 12 bases between. Written as DNA, the CDR3 is TGTGCCAGCAGCCCCAGGGGAGGGGAGCAGTTCTTC. Protein product: CASSPRGGEQFF.

The chain is built from TRBV5-4 and TRBJ2-7; 7 bases are shared with TRBD1. CDR3 size: 14 residues. The V segment lost 0 bases and the J segment 6 bases; nucleotides outside the gene matches: 6. Germline CDR1 and CDR2: SGHNT and YYREEE (reference sequence). In DNA, the CDR3 is TGTGCCAGCAGCTTGGGGACAGGAACGGGCGAGCAGTACTTC. Its protein product is CASSLGTGTGEQYF.

The J gene is TRBJ2-6, the V gene TRBV2; 8 bases match TRBD1. Germline-derived CDR1 and CDR2 are SNHLY and FYNNEI. The CDR3 has 17 residues. V was clipped by 10 bases and J by 2 bases; unmatched bases: 13. The CDR3 region is CAIRDRMLRTGANVLTF. CDR3 bases: TGTGCCATCCGGGACAGGATGTTAAGAACTGGGGCCAACGTCCTGACTTTC.